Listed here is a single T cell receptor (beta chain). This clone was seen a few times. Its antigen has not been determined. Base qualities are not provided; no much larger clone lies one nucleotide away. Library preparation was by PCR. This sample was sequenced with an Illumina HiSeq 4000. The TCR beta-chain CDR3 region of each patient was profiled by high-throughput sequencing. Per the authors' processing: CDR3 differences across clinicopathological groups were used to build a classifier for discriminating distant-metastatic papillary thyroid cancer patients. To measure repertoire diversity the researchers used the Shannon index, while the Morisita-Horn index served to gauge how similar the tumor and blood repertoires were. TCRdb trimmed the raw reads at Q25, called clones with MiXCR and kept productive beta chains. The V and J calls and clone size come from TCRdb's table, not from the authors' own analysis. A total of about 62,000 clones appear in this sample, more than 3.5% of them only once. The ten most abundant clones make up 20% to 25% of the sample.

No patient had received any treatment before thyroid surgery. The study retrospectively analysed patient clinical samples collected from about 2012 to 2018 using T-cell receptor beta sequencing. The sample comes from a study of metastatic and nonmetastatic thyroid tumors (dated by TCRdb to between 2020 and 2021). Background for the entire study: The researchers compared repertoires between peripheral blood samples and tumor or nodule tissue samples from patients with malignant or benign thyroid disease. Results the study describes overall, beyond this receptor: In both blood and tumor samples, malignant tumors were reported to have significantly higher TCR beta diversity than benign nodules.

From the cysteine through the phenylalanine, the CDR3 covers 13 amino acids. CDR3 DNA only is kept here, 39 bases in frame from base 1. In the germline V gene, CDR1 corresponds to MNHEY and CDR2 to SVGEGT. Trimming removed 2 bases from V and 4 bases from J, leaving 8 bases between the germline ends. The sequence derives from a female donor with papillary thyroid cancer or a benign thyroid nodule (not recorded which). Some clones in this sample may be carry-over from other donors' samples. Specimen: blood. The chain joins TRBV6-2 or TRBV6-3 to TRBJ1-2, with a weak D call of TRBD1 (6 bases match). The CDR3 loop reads CASSYGGRYGYTF. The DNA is TGTGCCAGCAGTTACGGGGGCCGCTATGGCTACACCTTC.